The present T cell receptor beta chain was sequenced within a study of blood T cell repertoires in COVID-19. Some clones are missing from TCRdb's copy, which holds only in-frame ones; the method was immunoSEQ multiplex PCR. The sample yields 200,000 to 300,000 clones, more than 75% seen once. V gave up 7 bases and J gave up 1 base, with 16 bases separating them. This CDR3 comprises 14 residues. Germline loops: CDR1 SQVTM, CDR2 ANQGSEA. This receptor was obtained from a woman aged 25 to 39 who had recovered from COVID-19. V is TRBV29-1 and J is TRBJ1-1; D is perhaps TRBD1 (5 bases). The sample consisted of peripheral blood. The CDR3 is CSAEEGQGNTEAFF. CDR3 nucleotides: TGCAGCGCCGAAGAGGGTCAGGGGAACACTGAAGCTTTCTTT.